One and the same sample provided the 18 T cell receptor beta chains below, sequenced in a study of blood T cell repertoires in COVID-19. TCRdb keeps only in-frame clones here, not all; method: immunoSEQ multiplex PCR. The table includes over 250,000 clones, approximately 89% detected once. The source material was peripheral blood. All receptors come from a woman aged 30 to 39 with COVID-19, enrolled during active disease.

The rearrangement uses TRBV5-1 and TRBJ1-1; 7 bases line up with TRBD1. J lost 4 bases, V lost 1 base, and 7 bases had no gene match. The CDR3 has 15 residues. Germline lookup yields CDR1 SGHRS and CDR2 YFSETQ. The CDR3 DNA is TGCGCCAGCAGCTTGAATACAGGGGTGGGCACTGAAGCTTTCTTT. It specifies CASSLNTGVGTEAFF.

V usage is TRBV6-6 and J usage is TRBJ1-1, with 9 bases fitting TRBD1. CDR3 length: 16 amino acids. Germline lookup yields CDR1 MNHNY and CDR2 SVGAGI (reference sequence). V lost 2 bases to trimming and J lost 8 bases; unmatched junction nucleotides: 12. The CDR3 DNA sequence: TGTGCCAGCAGTTACCGGCCCGTTGACAGGGGGGACGAAGCTTTCTTT. Translating gives CASSYRPVDRGDEAFF.

The chain links TRBV30 to TRBJ1-6; the D gene is possibly TRBD1 (6 bases). The CDR3 loop spans 13 amino acids. CDR1 GTSNPN and CDR2 SVGIG come from the germline V gene (reference sequence). Trimming cost V 2 bases and J 11 bases, with 13 bases left between them. This chain's CDR3 is CAWSPLTGPPLHF. CDR3 DNA sequence: TGTGCCTGGAGTCCTTTAACAGGGCCACCCCTCCACTTT.

This chain uses TRBV10-3 with TRBJ1-3; D is possibly TRBD1 (6 bases). The CDR3 is 20 residues long. Germline V gene sequence: CDR1 ENHRY, CDR2 SYGVKD. V dropped 0 bases and J dropped 4 bases, with 25 bases sitting between them. The DNA for the CDR3 is TGTGCCATCAGTGAGTCGAGTAGAAAGGCCACAGGGCGTTTCGGAAACACCATATATTTT. This sequence encodes CAISESSRKATGRFGNTIYF.

The rearrangement joins TRBV19 to TRBJ1-2, with 8 bases fitting TRBD1. In germline, CDR1 is LNHDA, CDR2 SQIVND (reference sequence). V lost 7 bases, J lost 3 bases, and 7 bases stayed unmatched. The CDR3 spans 14 residues. CDR3 in DNA: TGTGCCAGTAACCCGGGACAGGTGTACTATGGCTACACCTTC. Amino acid sequence: CASNPGQVYYGYTF.

The gene calls are TRBV5-4 and TRBJ1-1; D gene uncertain. Trimming cost V 0 bases and J 1 base, with 7 bases left between them. The CDR3 consists of 14 residues. Germline V gene lookup returns CDR1 SGHNT and CDR2 YYREEE (reference sequence). CDR3 residues: CASSLAAENTEAFF. The CDR3 DNA sequence: TGTGCCAGCAGCTTGGCCGCGGAGAACACTGAAGCTTTCTTT.

The chain's CDR3 is CASSRTGTGRQETQYF. The CDR3 DNA is TGTGCCAGCTCACGGACCGGGACAGGGCGGCAAGAGACCCAGTACTTC. V usage is TRBV18 and J usage is TRBJ2-5; 9 bases match TRBD1. The germline V gene has CDR1 KGHSH and CDR2 LQKENI. V was pared by 4 bases and J by 2 bases, with 8 bases of the junction left unmatched. CDR3 size: 16 residues.

A single count supports this clone. The gene calls are TRBV30 and TRBJ1-2, with D tentatively TRBD1 (5 bases). The CDR3 is 15 amino acids. Germline V gene lookup returns CDR1 GTSNPN and CDR2 SVGIG (reference sequence). Trimming took 3 bases from V and 2 from J, leaving 16 bases between them. In DNA, the CDR3 is TGTGCCTGGAGAAGCTTACAGGCTTCGAACTATGGCTACACCTTC. Its protein product is CAWRSLQASNYGYTF. Supplemented by reference TRBV30 and TRBJ1-2, the full variable domain reads SQTIHQWPATLVQPVGSPLSLECTVEGTSNPNLYWYRQAAGRGLQLLFYSVGIGQISSEVPQNLSASRPQDRQFILSSKKLLLSDSGFYLCAWRSLQASNYGYTFGSGTRLTVV.

V and J are TRBV4-1 and TRBJ2-5; TRBD2 matches at 11 bases. V lost 4 bases to trimming and J lost 4 bases; unmatched junction nucleotides: 5. Per germline, CDR1 MGHRA and CDR2 YSYEKL. This CDR3 has 15 residues. In nucleotides, the CDR3 is TGCGCCAGCAGCCCCATCGGACTAGCGGGAGAGACCCAGTACTTC. The encoded protein is CASSPIGLAGETQYF.

The chain links TRBV12-3 or TRBV12-4 to TRBJ1-2, with 11 bases lining up with TRBD1. CDR3 size: 13 residues. With V trimmed by 8 bases and J by 4 bases, 3 bases remained unmatched. In DNA, the CDR3 is TGTGCCAGCGGGACAGGGGGAAGCTATGGCTACACCTTC. It translates to CASGTGGSYGYTF.

The CDR3 region is CASSLNSGSSYNEQFF. CDR3 nucleotide sequence: TGTGCCAGCAGCTTAAATAGCGGGAGCTCCTACAATGAGCAGTTCTTC. V gene TRBV7-3 combines with J gene TRBJ2-1; 9 nucleotides match TRBD2. This CDR3 is 16 amino acids long. Looked up from germline, CDR1 is SGHTA and CDR2 is FQGTGA. The junction had 1 base not matched to a gene; V was cut back by 1 base and J by 0 bases.

The table lists this clone with a count of one. The chain uses TRBV19 and TRBJ1-2, with 7 bases lining up with TRBD1. The J segment lost 7 bases and the V segment lost 7 bases, leaving 12 bases of the junction unmatched. The CDR3 sequence is 14 residues long. From germline, CDR1 is LNHDA and CDR2 SQIVND (reference sequence). The CDR3 reads CASTPLRQGAGYTF. Here the CDR3 DNA reads TGTGCCAGTACCCCCCTCCGACAGGGAGCTGGCTACACCTTC.

To note about this clone: Other DNA sequences of this sample code for an identical CDR3. The chain links TRBV2 to TRBJ1-1; D not resolved. CDR3 size: 14 residues. V was cut by 1 base and J by 3 bases, with 9 bases left in between. Germline V gives CDR1 SNHLY, CDR2 FYNNEI. CDR3 sequence (DNA): TGTGCCAGCAGTGAAGGGGGAGGATACACTGAAGCTTTCTTT. Translating it yields CASSEGGGYTEAFF.

The gene calls are TRBV5-4 and TRBJ2-7; 12 bases fit TRBD2. Germline lookup yields CDR1 SGHNT and CDR2 YYREEE (reference sequence). V was clipped by 5 bases and J by 0 bases; unmatched bases: 6. CDR3 size: 16 residues. The CDR3 loop reads CASRVGLAGSSYEQYF. The CDR3 region has the DNA TGTGCCAGCAGGGTTGGACTAGCGGGAAGCTCCTACGAGCAGTACTTC.

The chain links TRBV12-3 or TRBV12-4 to TRBJ1-2; the D is unclear. This CDR3 is 12 amino acids long. The V and J ends lost 4 bases and 7 bases respectively, with 10 bases between them. The CDR3: CASSSRIGGYTF. The CDR3 DNA reads as TGTGCCAGCAGTTCCAGGATAGGTGGCTACACCTTC.

This clone has more than one count but fewer than ten. The V and J genes are TRBV5-4 and TRBJ2-3; 11 bases align to TRBD2. This CDR3 has 16 residues. The V and J ends lost 0 bases and 2 bases, in that order; junction bases with no gene match: 2. CDR1 and CDR2 (germline): SGHNT, YYREEE (reference sequence). The CDR3 reads CASSLGLAGITDTQYF. In DNA, the CDR3 is TGTGCCAGCAGCTTGGGACTAGCGGGAATCACAGATACGCAGTATTTT.

The J gene is TRBJ2-1, the V gene TRBV5-5; TRBD1 agrees at 8 bases. CDR1 and CDR2 from the germline V gene are SGHKS and YYEKEE (reference sequence). The CDR3 is made up of 15 amino acids. With V trimmed by 0 bases and J by 5 bases, 4 bases remained unmatched. The CDR3 loop reads CASSLVVTGDNEQFF. CDR3 nucleotides: TGTGCCAGCAGCTTGGTTGTGACAGGGGACAATGAGCAGTTCTTC.

The chain combines TRBV6-5 with TRBJ1-2; 9 bases align to TRBD1. This CDR3 spans 14 amino acids. V dropped 2 bases and J dropped 7; count of bases not matched to a gene: 5. Germline CDR1 is MNHEY and CDR2 is SVGAGI. In nucleotides, the CDR3 is TGTGCCAGCAGTTACATAACAGGGGGCGGTGGCTACACCTTC. Translation: CASSYITGGGGYTF.